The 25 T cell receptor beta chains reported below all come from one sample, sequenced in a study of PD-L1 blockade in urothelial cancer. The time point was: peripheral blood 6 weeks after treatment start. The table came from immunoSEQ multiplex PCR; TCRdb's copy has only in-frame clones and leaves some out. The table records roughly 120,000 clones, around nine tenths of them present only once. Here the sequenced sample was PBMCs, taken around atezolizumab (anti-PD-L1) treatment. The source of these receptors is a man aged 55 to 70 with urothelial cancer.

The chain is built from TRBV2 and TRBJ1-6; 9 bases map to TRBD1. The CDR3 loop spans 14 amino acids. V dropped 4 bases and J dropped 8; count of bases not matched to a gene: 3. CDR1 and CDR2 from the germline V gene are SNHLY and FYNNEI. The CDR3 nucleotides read TGTGCCAGCAGTGTAAGGGACAGGGATTCACCCCTCCACTTT. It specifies CASSVRDRDSPLHF.

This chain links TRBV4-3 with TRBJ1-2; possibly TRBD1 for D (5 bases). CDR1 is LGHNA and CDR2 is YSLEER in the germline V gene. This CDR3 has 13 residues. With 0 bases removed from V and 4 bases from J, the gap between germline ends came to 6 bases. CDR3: CASSQEQGYGYTF. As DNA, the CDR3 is TGCGCCAGCAGCCAAGAGCAGGGCTATGGCTACACCTTC.

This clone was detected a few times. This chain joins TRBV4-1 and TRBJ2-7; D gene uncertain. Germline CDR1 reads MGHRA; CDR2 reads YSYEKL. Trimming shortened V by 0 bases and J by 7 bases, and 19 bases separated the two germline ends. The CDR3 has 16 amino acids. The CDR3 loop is CASSQEVWNPTREQYF. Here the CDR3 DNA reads TGCGCCAGCAGCCAAGAGGTCTGGAATCCTACGAGGGAGCAGTACTTC.

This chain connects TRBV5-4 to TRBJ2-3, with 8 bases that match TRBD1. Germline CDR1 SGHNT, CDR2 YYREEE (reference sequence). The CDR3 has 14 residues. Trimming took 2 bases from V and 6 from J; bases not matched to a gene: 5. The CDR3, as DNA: TGTGCCAGCAGCTTAAGGAACAGGGGGGATACGCAGTATTTT. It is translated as CASSLRNRGDTQYF.

The CDR3 sequence: CASSDRSRADTQYF. In DNA, the CDR3 is TGTGCCAGCAGCGACAGGAGTCGGGCAGATACGCAGTATTTT. V and J are TRBV6-6 and TRBJ2-3, with D perhaps TRBD1 (6 bases). CDR1 MNHNY and CDR2 SVGAGI come from the germline V gene (reference sequence). This CDR3 has 14 amino acids. Between the trimmed V and J ends, which lost 6 bases and 4 bases, there was a span of 14 bases.

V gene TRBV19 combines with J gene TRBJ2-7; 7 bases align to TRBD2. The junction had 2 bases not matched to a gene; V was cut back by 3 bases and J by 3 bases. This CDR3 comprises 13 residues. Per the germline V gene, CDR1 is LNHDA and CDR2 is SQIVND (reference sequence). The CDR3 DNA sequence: TGTGCCAGTAGTATTGGGAGGGACTACGAGCAGTACTTC. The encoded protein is CASSIGRDYEQYF.

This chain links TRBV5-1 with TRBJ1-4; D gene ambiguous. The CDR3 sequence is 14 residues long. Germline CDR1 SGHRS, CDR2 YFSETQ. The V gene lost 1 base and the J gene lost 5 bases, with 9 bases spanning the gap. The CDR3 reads CASSLLGENEKLFF. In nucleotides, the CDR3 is TGCGCCAGCAGCTTGCTCGGGGAAAATGAAAAACTGTTTTTT.

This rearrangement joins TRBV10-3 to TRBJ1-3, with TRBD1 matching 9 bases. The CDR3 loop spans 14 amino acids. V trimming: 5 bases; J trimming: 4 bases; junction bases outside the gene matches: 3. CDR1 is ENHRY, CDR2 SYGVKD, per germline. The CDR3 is CAISQQGAGNTIYF. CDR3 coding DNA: TGTGCCATCAGTCAACAGGGGGCAGGAAACACCATATATTTT.

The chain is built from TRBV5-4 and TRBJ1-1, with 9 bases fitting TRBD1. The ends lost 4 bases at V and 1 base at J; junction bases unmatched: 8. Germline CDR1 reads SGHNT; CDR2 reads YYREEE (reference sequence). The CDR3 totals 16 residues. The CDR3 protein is CASSVNRGRGNTEAFF. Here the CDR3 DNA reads TGTGCCAGCAGCGTAAACAGGGGGCGAGGGAACACTGAAGCTTTCTTT.

The CDR3 here is CASRIIGGAGNTEAFF. CDR3 bases: TGTGCCAGCAGGATCATAGGGGGGGCAGGGAACACTGAAGCTTTCTTT. The chain joins TRBV28 to TRBJ1-1; perhaps TRBD1 as D (6 bases). Germline V gene data show CDR1 as MDHEN and CDR2 as SYDVKM. V dropped 6 bases and J dropped 1 base, with 18 bases sitting between them. The CDR3 is made up of 16 amino acids.

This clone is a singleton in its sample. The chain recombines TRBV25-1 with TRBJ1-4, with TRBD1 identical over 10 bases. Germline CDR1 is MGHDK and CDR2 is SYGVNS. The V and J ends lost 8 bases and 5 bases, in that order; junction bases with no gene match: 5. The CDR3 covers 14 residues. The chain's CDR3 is CASGRTGGNEKLFF. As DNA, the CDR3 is TGTGCCAGCGGTAGGACAGGGGGAAATGAAAAACTGTTTTTT.

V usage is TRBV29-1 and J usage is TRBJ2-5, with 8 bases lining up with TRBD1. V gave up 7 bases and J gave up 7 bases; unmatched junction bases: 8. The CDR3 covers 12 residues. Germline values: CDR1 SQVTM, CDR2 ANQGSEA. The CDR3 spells CSGRQGQGTQYF. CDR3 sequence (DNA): TGCAGCGGGAGACAGGGGCAGGGGACCCAGTACTTC.

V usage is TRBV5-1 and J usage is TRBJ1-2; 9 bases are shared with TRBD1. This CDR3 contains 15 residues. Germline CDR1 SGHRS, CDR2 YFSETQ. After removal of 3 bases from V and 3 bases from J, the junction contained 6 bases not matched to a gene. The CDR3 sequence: CASSSTGGADYGYTF. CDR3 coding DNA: TGCGCCAGCAGCTCTACAGGGGGCGCAGACTATGGCTACACCTTC.

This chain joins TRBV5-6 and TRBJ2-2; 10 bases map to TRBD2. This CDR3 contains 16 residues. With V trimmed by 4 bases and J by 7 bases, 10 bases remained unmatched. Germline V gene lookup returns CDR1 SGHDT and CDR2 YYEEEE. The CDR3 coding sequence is TGTGCCAGCAGCACCACAGGACTAGCGGAGATCGGGGAGCTGTTTTTT. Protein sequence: CASSTTGLAEIGELFF. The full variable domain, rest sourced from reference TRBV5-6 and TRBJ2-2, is DAGVTQSPTHLIKTRGQQVTLRCSPKSGHDTVSWYQQALGQGPQFIFQYYEEEERQRGNFPDRFSGHQFPNYSSELNVNALLLGDSALYLCASSTTGLAEIGELFFGEGSRLTVL.

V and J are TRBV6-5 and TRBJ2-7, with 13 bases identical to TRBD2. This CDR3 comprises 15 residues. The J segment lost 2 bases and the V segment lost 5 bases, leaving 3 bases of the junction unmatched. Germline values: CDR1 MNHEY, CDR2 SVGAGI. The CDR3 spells CASSQLAGGPYEQYF. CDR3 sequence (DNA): TGTGCCAGCAGTCAACTAGCGGGAGGGCCCTACGAGCAGTACTTC.

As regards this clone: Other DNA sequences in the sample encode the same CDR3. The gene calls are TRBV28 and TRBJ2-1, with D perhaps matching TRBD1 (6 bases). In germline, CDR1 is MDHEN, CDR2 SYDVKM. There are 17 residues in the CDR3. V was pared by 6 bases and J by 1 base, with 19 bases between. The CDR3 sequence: CASRPSSGQGSYNEQFF. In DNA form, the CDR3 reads TGTGCCAGCAGGCCCTCCAGTGGGCAGGGGTCCTACAATGAGCAGTTCTTC. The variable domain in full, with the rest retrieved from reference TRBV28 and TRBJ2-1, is DVKVTQSSRYLVKRTGEKVFLECVQDMDHENMFWYRQDPGLGLRLIYFSYDVKMKEKGDIPEGYSVSREKKERFSLILESASTNQTSMYLCASRPSSGQGSYNEQFFGPGTRLTVL.

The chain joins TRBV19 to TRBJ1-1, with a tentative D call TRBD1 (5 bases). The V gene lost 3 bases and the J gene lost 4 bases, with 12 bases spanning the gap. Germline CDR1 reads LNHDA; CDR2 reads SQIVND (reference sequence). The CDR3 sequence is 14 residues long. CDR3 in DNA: TGTGCCAGTAGTATCGGGGGAGGAATCACTGAAGCTTTCTTT. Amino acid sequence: CASSIGGGITEAFF.

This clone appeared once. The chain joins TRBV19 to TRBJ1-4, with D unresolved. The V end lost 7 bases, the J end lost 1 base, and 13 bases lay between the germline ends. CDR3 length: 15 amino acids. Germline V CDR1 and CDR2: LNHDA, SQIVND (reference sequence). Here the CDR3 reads CASTPVLGTNEKLFF. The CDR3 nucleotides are TGTGCCAGTACCCCCGTACTAGGAACTAATGAAAAACTGTTTTTT.

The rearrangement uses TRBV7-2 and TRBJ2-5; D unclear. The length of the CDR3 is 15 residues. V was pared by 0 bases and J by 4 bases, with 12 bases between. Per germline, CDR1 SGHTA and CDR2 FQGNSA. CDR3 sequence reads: CASSLASRSLETQYF. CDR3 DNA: TGTGCCAGCAGCTTAGCATCTCGTTCTCTAGAGACCCAGTACTTC. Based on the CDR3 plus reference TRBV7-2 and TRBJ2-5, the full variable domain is GAGVSQSPSNKVTEKGKDVELRCDPISGHTALYWYRQSLGQGLEFLIYFQGNSAPDKSGLPSDRFSAERTGGSVSTLTIQRTQQEDSAVYLCASSLASRSLETQYFGPGTRLLVL.

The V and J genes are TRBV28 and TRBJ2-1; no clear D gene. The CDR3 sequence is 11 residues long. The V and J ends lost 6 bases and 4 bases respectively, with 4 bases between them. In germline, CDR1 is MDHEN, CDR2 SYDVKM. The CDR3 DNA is TGTGCCAGCAGCCGTTACAATGAGCAGTTCTTC. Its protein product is CASSRYNEQFF.

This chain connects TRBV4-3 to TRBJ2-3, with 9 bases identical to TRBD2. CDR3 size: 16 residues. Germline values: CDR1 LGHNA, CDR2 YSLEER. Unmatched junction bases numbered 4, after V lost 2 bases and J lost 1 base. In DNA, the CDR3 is TGCGCCAGCAGCCAATCTAGCGGGGCGGGCACAGATACGCAGTATTTT. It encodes CASSQSSGAGTDTQYF.

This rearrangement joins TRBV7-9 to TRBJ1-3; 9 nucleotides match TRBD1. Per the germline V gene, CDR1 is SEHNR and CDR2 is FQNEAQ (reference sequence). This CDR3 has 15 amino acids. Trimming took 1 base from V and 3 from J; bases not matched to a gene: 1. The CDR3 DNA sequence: TGTGCCAGCAGCTTAGAGACAGGGGGTGGAAACACCATATATTTT. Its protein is CASSLETGGGNTIYF.

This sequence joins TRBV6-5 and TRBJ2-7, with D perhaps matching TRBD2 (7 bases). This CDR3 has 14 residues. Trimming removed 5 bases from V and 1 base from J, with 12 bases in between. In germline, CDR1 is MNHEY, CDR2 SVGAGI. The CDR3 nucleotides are TGTGCCAGCAGTCAGAAGGGGGGGTCCTACGAGCAGTACTTC. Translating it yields CASSQKGGSYEQYF.

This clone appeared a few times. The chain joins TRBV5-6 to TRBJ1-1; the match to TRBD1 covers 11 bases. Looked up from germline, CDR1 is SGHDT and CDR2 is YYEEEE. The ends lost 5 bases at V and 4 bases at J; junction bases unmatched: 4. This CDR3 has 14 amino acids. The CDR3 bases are TGTGCCAGCAGTTTTGGGACAGGGGGCACTGAAGCTTTCTTT. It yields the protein CASSFGTGGTEAFF.

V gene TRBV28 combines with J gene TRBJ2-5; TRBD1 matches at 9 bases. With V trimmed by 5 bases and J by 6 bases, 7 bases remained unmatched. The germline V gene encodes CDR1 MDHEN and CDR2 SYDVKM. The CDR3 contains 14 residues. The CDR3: CASSKPDRGKTQYF. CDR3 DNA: TGTGCCAGCAGTAAACCGGACAGGGGTAAGACCCAGTACTTC.